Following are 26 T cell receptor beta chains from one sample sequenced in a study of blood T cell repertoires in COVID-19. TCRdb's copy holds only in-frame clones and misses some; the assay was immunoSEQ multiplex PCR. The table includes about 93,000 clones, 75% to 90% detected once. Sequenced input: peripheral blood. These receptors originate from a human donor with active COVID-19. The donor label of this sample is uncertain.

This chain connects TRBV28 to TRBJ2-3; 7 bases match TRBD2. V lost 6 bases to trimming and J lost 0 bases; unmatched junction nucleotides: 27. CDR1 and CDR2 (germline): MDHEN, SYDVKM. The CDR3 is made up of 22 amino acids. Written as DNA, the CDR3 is TGTGCCAGCAGGAGAAGCTGCCTGACCGCGGGGGTTACTAAAACCAGCACAGATACGCAGTATTTT. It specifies CASRRSCLTAGVTKTSTDTQYF.

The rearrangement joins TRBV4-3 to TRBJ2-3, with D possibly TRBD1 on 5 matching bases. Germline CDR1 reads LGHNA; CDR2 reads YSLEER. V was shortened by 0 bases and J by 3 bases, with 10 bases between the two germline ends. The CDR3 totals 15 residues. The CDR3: CASSQDQGGTDTQYF. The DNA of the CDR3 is TGCGCCAGCAGCCAAGATCAGGGCGGAACAGATACGCAGTATTTT.

The CDR3: CASSGGQGPNSPLHF. CDR3 bases: TGTGCCAGCAGCGGGGGACAGGGGCCGAATTCACCCCTCCACTTT. The chain carries TRBV9 and TRBJ1-6; 10 bases align to TRBD1. Germline V CDR1 and CDR2: SGDLS, YYNGEE. V shed 3 bases, J shed 7 bases, and the junction held 4 bases outside the gene matches. There are 15 residues in the CDR3. The full variable domain, rest sourced from reference TRBV9 and TRBJ1-6, is DSGVTQTPKHLITATGQRVTLRCSPRSGDLSVYWYQQSLDQGLQFLIQYYNGEERAKGNILERFSAQQFPDLHSELNLSSLELGDSALYFCASSGGQGPNSPLHFGNGTRLTVT.

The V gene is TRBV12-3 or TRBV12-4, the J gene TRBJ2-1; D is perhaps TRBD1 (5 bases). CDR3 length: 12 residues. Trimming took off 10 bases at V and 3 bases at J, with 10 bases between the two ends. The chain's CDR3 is CANSDIYNEQFF. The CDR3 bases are TGTGCCAATTCGGACATCTACAATGAGCAGTTCTTC.

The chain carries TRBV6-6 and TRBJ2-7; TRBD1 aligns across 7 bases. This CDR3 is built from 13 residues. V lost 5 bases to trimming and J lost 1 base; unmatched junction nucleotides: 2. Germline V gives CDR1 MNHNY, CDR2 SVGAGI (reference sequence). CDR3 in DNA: TGTGCCAGCAGTCCGGGACAGTCCTACGAGCAGTACTTC. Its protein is CASSPGQSYEQYF.

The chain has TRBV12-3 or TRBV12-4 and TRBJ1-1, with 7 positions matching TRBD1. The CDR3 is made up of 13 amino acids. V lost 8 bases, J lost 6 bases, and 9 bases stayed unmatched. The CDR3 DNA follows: TGTGCCAGCGGGAAACAGGGGTTTGCTGAAGCTTTCTTT. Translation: CASGKQGFAEAFF.

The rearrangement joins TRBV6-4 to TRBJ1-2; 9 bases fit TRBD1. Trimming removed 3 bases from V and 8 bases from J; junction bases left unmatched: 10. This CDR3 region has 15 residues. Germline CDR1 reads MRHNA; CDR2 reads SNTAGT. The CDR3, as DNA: TGTGCCAGCAGTGAAACGCCACAGGGGGCAGGAGGCTACACCTTC. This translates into CASSETPQGAGGYTF.

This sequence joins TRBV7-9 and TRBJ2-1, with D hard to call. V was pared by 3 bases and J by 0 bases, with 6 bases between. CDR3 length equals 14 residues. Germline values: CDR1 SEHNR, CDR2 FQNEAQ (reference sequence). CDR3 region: CASSFGSSYNEQFF. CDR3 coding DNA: TGTGCCAGCAGCTTCGGTAGCTCCTACAATGAGCAGTTCTTC.

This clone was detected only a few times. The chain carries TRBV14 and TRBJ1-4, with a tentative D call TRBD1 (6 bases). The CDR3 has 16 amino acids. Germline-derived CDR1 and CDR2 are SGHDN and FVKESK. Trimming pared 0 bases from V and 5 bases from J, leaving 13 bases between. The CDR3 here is CASSQDRGHPNEKLFF. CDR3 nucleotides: TGTGCCAGCAGCCAAGACAGGGGCCATCCGAATGAAAAACTGTTTTTT.

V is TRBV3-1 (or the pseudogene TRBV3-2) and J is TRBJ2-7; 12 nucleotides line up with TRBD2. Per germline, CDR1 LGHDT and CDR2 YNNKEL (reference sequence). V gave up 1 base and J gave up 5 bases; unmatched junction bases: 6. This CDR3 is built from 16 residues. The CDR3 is CASSQALAGGPHEQYF. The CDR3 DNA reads TGTGCCAGCAGCCAAGCGCTAGCGGGGGGGCCCCACGAGCAGTACTTC.

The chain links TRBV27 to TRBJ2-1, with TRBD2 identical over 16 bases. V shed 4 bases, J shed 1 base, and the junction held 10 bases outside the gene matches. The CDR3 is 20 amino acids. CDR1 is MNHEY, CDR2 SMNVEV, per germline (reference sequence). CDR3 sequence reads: CASSSLGTSGGAGSYNEQFF. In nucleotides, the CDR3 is TGTGCCAGCAGTTCACTCGGGACTAGCGGGGGGGCGGGATCCTACAATGAGCAGTTCTTC.

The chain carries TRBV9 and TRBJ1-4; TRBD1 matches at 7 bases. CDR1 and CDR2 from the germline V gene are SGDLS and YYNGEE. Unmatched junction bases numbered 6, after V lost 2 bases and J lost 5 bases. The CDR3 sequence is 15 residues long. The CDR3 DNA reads TGTGCCAGCAGCGTCCAGACAGGGAGGAATGAAAAACTGTTTTTT. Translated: CASSVQTGRNEKLFF.

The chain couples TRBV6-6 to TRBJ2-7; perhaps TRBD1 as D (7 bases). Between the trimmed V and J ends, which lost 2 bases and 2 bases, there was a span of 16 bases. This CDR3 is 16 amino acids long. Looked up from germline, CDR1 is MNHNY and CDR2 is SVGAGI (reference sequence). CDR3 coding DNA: TGTGCCAGCAGTTACCGCGGGACAGAGATTACCTACGAGCAGTACTTC. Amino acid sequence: CASSYRGTEITYEQYF.

The CDR3 sequence is CASSLSRRGNEQFF. For the CDR3, the DNA is TGTGCCAGCAGCTTATCGCGGCGAGGCAATGAGCAGTTCTTC. The chain has TRBV7-2 and TRBJ2-1; D is unresolved. Germline V gene lookup returns CDR1 SGHTA and CDR2 FQGNSA. This CDR3 region has 14 residues. Trimming shortened V by 2 bases and J by 6 bases, and 11 bases separated the two germline ends.

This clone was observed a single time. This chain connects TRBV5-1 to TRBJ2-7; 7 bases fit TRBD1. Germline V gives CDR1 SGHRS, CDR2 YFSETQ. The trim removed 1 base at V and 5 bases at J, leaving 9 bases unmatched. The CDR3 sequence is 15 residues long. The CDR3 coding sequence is TGCGCCAGCAGCTTGTATAGGGGGCAAGGCGACGAGCAGTACTTC. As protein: CASSLYRGQGDEQYF.

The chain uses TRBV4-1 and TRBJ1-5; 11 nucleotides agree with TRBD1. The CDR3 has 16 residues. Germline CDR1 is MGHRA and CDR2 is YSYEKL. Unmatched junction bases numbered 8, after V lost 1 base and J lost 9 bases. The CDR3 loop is CASSQAPGQGVGPQHF. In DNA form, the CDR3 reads TGCGCCAGCAGCCAAGCCCCGGGACAGGGGGTAGGGCCCCAGCATTTT.

The CDR3 DNA reads as TGTGCCAGCAGCTTACTAGAACCATCCTACGAGCAGTACTTC. This gives the protein CASSLLEPSYEQYF. This chain uses TRBV7-8 with TRBJ2-7; D ambiguous. The CDR3 runs 14 residues. Germline CDR1 SGHVS, CDR2 FQNEAQ. Trimming pared 2 bases from V and 1 base from J, leaving 9 bases between.

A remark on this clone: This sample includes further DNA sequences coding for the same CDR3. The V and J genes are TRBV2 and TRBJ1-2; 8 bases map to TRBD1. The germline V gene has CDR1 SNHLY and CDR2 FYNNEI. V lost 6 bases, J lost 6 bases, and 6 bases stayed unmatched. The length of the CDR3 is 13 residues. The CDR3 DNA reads TGTGCCAGCAGCAACGGACAGGGAAATGGCTACACCTTC. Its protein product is CASSNGQGNGYTF.

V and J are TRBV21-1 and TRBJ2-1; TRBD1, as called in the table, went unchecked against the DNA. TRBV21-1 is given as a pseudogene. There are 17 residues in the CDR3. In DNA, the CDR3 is TGTGCCAGCAGCCCCTCAAGAGGGGGACAGGGATACAATGAGCAGTTCTTC. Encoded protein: CASSPSRGGQGYNEQFF.

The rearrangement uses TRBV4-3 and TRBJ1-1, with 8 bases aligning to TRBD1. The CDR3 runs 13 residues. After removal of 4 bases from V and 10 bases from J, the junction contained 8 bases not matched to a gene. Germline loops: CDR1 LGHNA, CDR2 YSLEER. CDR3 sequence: CASSRDRLRRAFF. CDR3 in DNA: TGCGCCAGCAGCCGGGACAGGTTAAGGCGAGCTTTCTTT.

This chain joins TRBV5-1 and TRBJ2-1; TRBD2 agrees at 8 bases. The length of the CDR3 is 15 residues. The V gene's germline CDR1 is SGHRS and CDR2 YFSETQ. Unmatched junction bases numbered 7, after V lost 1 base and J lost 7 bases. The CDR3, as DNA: TGCGCCAGCAGCTTGAAAAGCGGGGGAGAGAATGAGCAGTTCTTC. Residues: CASSLKSGGENEQFF.

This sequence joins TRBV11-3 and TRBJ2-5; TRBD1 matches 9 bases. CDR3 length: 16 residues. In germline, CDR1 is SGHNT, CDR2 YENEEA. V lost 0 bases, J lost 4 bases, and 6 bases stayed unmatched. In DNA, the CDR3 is TGTGCCAGCAGCTTAGATGGGACAGGGCCCGGAGAGACCCAGTACTTC. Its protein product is CASSLDGTGPGETQYF.

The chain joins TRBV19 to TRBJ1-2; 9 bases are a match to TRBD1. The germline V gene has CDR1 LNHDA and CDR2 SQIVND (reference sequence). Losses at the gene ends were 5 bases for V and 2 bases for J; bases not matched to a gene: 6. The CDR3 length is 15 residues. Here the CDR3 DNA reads TGTGCCAGTAGTTCGGACAGGGGAGGCAACTATGGCTACACCTTC. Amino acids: CASSSDRGGNYGYTF.

CDR3 in amino acids: CASSPRTGFTDTQYF. Written as DNA, the CDR3 is TGTGCCAGCAGCCCGCGGACAGGGTTCACAGATACGCAGTATTTT. The chain couples TRBV7-2 to TRBJ2-3; the match to TRBD1 covers 8 bases. CDR1 and CDR2 (germline): SGHTA, FQGNSA. J was trimmed by 2 bases and V by 5 bases; bases with no gene match: 6. There are 15 residues in the CDR3.

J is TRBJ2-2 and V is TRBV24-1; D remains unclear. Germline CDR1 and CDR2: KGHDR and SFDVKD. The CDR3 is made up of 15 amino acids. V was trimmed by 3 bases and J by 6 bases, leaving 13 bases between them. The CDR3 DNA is TGTGCCACCAGTGATCCCAACGTGGCAGCCGGGGAGCTGTTTTTT. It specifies CATSDPNVAAGELFF.

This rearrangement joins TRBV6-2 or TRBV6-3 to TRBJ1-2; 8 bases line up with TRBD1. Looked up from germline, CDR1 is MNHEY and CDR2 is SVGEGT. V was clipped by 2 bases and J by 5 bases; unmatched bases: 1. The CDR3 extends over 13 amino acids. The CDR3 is CASSYRTGYGYTF. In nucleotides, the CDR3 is TGTGCCAGCAGTTACCGGACAGGGTATGGCTACACCTTC.